These 26 T cell receptor beta chains were sequenced from one sample in a study of T cells after yellow fever vaccination. TCRdb passed the 5' RACE reads through MiXCR, listing each CDR3 protein once. The table has about 320,000 distinct CDR3 sequences, around 4.5% seen once; the top ten hold roughly 19%. The sample here was PBMCs, taken 15 days after the yellow fever booster vaccination. These receptors were taken from a man younger than 35 who received the YFV17D yellow fever vaccine.

This clonotype was seen repeatedly, ten times or more. The CDR3 is CSAAPGGRGYEQYF. The CDR3 nucleotides are TGCAGTGCCGCCCCGGGAGGCAGGGGCTACGAGCAGTACTTC. The chain employs TRBV20-1 and TRBJ2-7, with D possibly TRBD2 on 7 matching bases. Germline CDR1 DFQATT, CDR2 SNEGSKA (reference sequence). The CDR3 spans 14 residues. Deletions cut 6 bases from V and 3 bases from J, with 18 bases between.

This clonotype was counted only a few times. The CDR3 nucleotides are TGTGCCAGCAGCCCTACCGGGGGAGGGGAGAACACCGGGGAGCTGTTTTTT. Translated, it gives CASSPTGGGENTGELFF. This chain links TRBV3-1 with TRBJ2-2; the match to TRBD2 covers 7 bases. CDR1 and CDR2 from the germline V gene are LGHDT and YNNKEL (reference sequence). The trim removed 4 bases at V and 1 base at J, leaving 9 bases unmatched. The CDR3 consists of 17 residues.

This clonotype has a count of ten or more. In nucleotides, the CDR3 is TGCGCCAGCAGCGGACAGGGGAATGAGCAGTTCTTC. It translates to CASSGQGNEQFF. The rearrangement joins TRBV4-1 to TRBJ2-1; 9 bases agree with TRBD1. The germline CDR1 and CDR2 sequences are MGHRA and YSYEKL. V lost 5 bases and J lost 7; bases outside the gene matches: 0. The CDR3 sequence is 12 residues long.

Ten or more counts support this clonotype. The CDR3 loop reads CASSHGTRDPREQYV. Written as DNA, the CDR3 is TGTGCCAGCAGCCATGGGACTAGAGACCCGAGGGAGCAGTACGTC. This chain uses TRBV7-2 with TRBJ2-7, with 8 bases identical to TRBD2. The CDR3 consists of 15 residues. Germline CDR1 is SGHTA and CDR2 is FQGNSA. The V and J ends lost 5 bases and 7 bases, in that order; junction bases with no gene match: 13.

The sample holds a few counts of this clonotype. The chain carries TRBV25-1 and TRBJ2-2; 9 nucleotides align to TRBD1. CDR3 size: 14 residues. With V trimmed by 8 bases and J by 6 bases, 7 bases remained unmatched. Germline CDR1 is MGHDK and CDR2 is SYGVNS. The CDR3 loop reads CASGGQGGAGELFF. CDR3 DNA: TGTGCCAGCGGGGGACAGGGTGGGGCCGGGGAGCTGTTTTTT.

This clonotype was observed at least ten times. The CDR3 loop reads CASSLEGLAGVSEQYF. The CDR3 DNA reads TGCGCCAGCAGCTTGGAAGGACTAGCGGGGGTTTCCGAGCAGTACTTC. The chain uses TRBV5-1 and TRBJ2-7; 13 bases fit TRBD2. Unmatched junction bases numbered 6, after V lost 0 bases and J lost 6 bases. Germline V gene sequence: CDR1 SGHRS, CDR2 YFSETQ. The CDR3 runs 16 residues.

This clonotype was counted between two and nine times. The chain's CDR3 is CASSPTRGGFANEKLFF. The CDR3, as DNA: TGTGCCAGCAGCCCGACCCGCGGGGGCTTCGCTAATGAAAAACTGTTTTTT. The chain uses TRBV5-5 and TRBJ1-4; D may be TRBD1 (6 bases). The CDR3 is made up of 17 amino acids. Germline lookup yields CDR1 SGHKS and CDR2 YYEKEE (reference sequence). V gave up 4 bases and J gave up 3 bases, with 19 bases separating them. Full variable domain (outside the CDR3, taken from reference TRBV5-5 and TRBJ1-4): DAGVTQSPTHLIKTRGQQVTLRCSPISGHKSVSWYQQVLGQGPQFIFQYYEKEERGRGNFPDRFSARQFPNYSSELNVNALLLGDSALYLCASSPTRGGFANEKLFFGSGTQLSVL.

This clonotype was seen at least ten times. The gene calls are TRBV6-5 and TRBJ2-3, with 10 nucleotides matching TRBD1. Trimming took 6 bases from V and 4 from J; bases not matched to a gene: 10. The CDR3 covers 16 residues. Germline CDR1 and CDR2: MNHEY and SVGAGI. The CDR3 reads CASRLVWTGGSDTQYF. The CDR3 coding sequence is TGTGCCAGCAGACTGGTATGGACAGGGGGGTCAGATACGCAGTATTTT.

The V and J genes are TRBV5-4 and TRBJ1-1; 11 bases map to TRBD1. This CDR3 is 16 amino acids long. Germline loops: CDR1 SGHNT, CDR2 YYREEE (reference sequence). Trimming removed 3 bases from V and 5 bases from J; junction bases left unmatched: 9. The CDR3 DNA reads TGTGCCAGCAGCTCAGGACAGGGGGCAAGGGGAACTGAAGCTTTCTTT. Protein sequence: CASSSGQGARGTEAFF.

Here the CDR3 reads CASLRDVNGNTIYF. CDR3 nucleotide sequence: TGTGCCAGCCTTAGGGACGTCAATGGAAACACCATATATTTT. The V and J genes are TRBV28 and TRBJ1-3, with a weak D call TRBD1 (5 bases). CDR3 length equals 14 residues. Per germline, CDR1 MDHEN and CDR2 SYDVKM. Trimming took 8 bases from V and 3 from J, leaving 14 bases between them.

This clonotype has a count of ten or more. This rearrangement joins TRBV18 to TRBJ2-7; a possible D gene is TRBD1 (6 bases). Trimming took off 1 base at V and 3 bases at J, with 19 bases between the two ends. The CDR3 length is 17 residues. Germline lookup yields CDR1 KGHSH and CDR2 LQKENI. The CDR3 sequence is CASSPLGGRTAYYEQYV. The CDR3 bases are TGTGCCAGCTCACCACTCGGAGGCCGGACAGCTTACTACGAGCAGTACGTC.

The rearrangement uses TRBV7-2 and TRBJ2-1, with D possibly being TRBD1 (5 bases). This CDR3 comprises 16 residues. In germline, CDR1 is SGHTA, CDR2 FQGNSA. Trimming removed 6 bases from V and 4 bases from J, with 19 bases in between. CDR3 sequence: CASRSPQGLPYNEQFF. The CDR3 DNA reads TGTGCCAGCAGAAGTCCGCAGGGTTTGCCTTACAATGAGCAGTTCTTC.

The V gene is TRBV29-1, the J gene TRBJ2-3; D not certain. Per the germline V gene, CDR1 is SQVTM and CDR2 is ANQGSEA. Between the trimmed V and J ends, which lost 4 bases and 1 base, there was a span of 6 bases. The CDR3 has 12 amino acids. The CDR3 region is CSVGARTDTQYF. CDR3 sequence (DNA): TGCAGCGTTGGGGCCCGCACAGATACGCAGTATTTT.

The V and J genes are TRBV9 and TRBJ1-4; D not certain. Trimming left V 4 bases short and J 0 bases short, with 7 bases between. There are 14 residues in the CDR3. Germline V CDR1 and CDR2: SGDLS, YYNGEE. CDR3: CASSSPATNEKLFF. The CDR3 DNA reads as TGTGCCAGCAGCTCACCCGCAACTAATGAAAAACTGTTTTTT.

This chain connects TRBV4-3 to TRBJ1-4; perhaps TRBD1 as D (5 bases). Per the germline V gene, CDR1 is LGHNA and CDR2 is YSLEER. The CDR3 contains 15 residues. V gave up 4 bases and J gave up 0 bases, with 9 bases separating them. CDR3 protein: CASSPEGTTNEKLFF. For the CDR3, the DNA is TGCGCCAGCAGCCCAGAGGGGACAACTAATGAAAAACTGTTTTTT.

The J gene is TRBJ1-2, the V gene TRBV5-1; D is unresolved. The CDR3 sequence is 13 residues long. Germline CDR1 is SGHRS and CDR2 is YFSETQ. Trimming removed 4 bases at V and 8 bases at J, with 15 bases between. The CDR3 loop reads CASSGRPDGGYTF. The CDR3 coding sequence is TGCGCCAGCAGCGGCCGCCCGGATGGCGGCTACACCTTC.

This clonotype has a count of ten or more. This chain joins TRBV4-3 and TRBJ2-5, with 9 bases lining up with TRBD1. CDR1 and CDR2 from the germline V gene are LGHNA and YSLEER. This CDR3 is 15 amino acids long. Trimming took 4 bases from V and 3 from J; bases not matched to a gene: 6. The CDR3 nucleotides are TGCGCCAGCAGCCGAATACAGGGGGCGGAAGAGACCCAGTACTTC. Translation gives CASSRIQGAEETQYF.

There are a few counts of this clonotype. This rearrangement joins TRBV6-5 to TRBJ1-4; no clear D. Between the trimmed V and J ends, which lost 0 bases and 8 bases, there was a span of 7 bases. Germline CDR1 is MNHEY and CDR2 is SVGAGI. This CDR3 spans 13 amino acids. CDR3 amino acids: CASSYSLWEKLFF. The CDR3 region has the DNA TGTGCCAGCAGTTACTCTCTCTGGGAAAAACTGTTTTTT.

Note on this clonotype: A read error may be the cause here, since a much bigger clone is one base away. V is TRBV20-1 and J is TRBJ1-2; D gene uncertain. The CDR3 spans 13 residues. The V gene's germline CDR1 is DFQATT and CDR2 SNEGSKA (reference sequence). V was cut by 1 base and J by 4 bases, with 10 bases left in between. The CDR3 protein is CSARATGIYGYTF. CDR3 DNA: TGCAGTGCTAGAGCCACGGGGATCTATGGCTACACCTTC.

This clonotype came up many times. The chain is built from TRBV6-2 or TRBV6-3 and TRBJ2-7; D uncertain. Germline CDR1 and CDR2: MNHEY and SVGEGT. CDR3 size: 12 residues. Trimming pared 4 bases from V and 0 bases from J, leaving 4 bases between. As DNA, the CDR3 is TGTGCCAGCAGTTGGCCCTCCTACGAGCAGTACTTC. Amino acids: CASSWPSYEQYF.

Many counts were recorded for this clonotype. The chain joins TRBV4-3 to TRBJ1-5; no clear D gene. Trimming left V 2 bases short and J 5 bases short, with 7 bases between. This CDR3 has 13 residues. CDR1 and CDR2 from the germline V gene are LGHNA and YSLEER. DNA of the CDR3: TGCGCCAGCAGCCAACAGGAGGATCAGCCCCAGCATTTT. Protein sequence: CASSQQEDQPQHF.

In its sample, this clonotype was seen many times. The chain employs TRBV5-1 and TRBJ2-7; weak D call: TRBD2 (6 bases). Trimming took off 5 bases at V and 2 bases at J, with 17 bases between the two ends. Germline V gene data show CDR1 as SGHRS and CDR2 as YFSETQ. The CDR3 consists of 15 residues. The CDR3 sequence: CASSYLARRPYEQYF. The DNA of the CDR3 is TGCGCCAGCAGTTATCTAGCGCGGAGGCCCTACGAGCAGTACTTC.

This clonotype was seen only a few times. The chain links TRBV18 to TRBJ2-5; TRBD2 agrees at 8 bases. The trim removed 6 bases at V and 2 bases at J, leaving 8 bases unmatched. Germline V lookup: CDR1 KGHSH, CDR2 LQKENI. The CDR3 is 15 amino acids. DNA of the CDR3: TGTGCCAGCTCCCCCGAACTAGCGGTACAAGAGACCCAGTACTTC. As protein: CASSPELAVQETQYF.

This clonotype was recorded a few times. This chain connects TRBV11-2 to TRBJ2-2; TRBD1 is a possible D gene (7 bases). This CDR3 spans 15 amino acids. Germline assignment: CDR1 SGHAT and CDR2 FQNNGV. The germline V and J ends were trimmed by 7 bases and 1 base, with 13 bases remaining between them. CDR3 sequence reads: CASIRQGLNTGELFF. The CDR3 coding sequence is TGTGCCAGCATCCGACAGGGACTGAACACCGGGGAGCTGTTTTTT. Combining the CDR3 with reference TRBV11-2 and TRBJ2-2 gives the whole variable domain EAGVAQSPRYKIIEKRQSVAFWCNPISGHATLYWYQQILGQGPKLLIQFQNNGVVDDSQLPKDRFSAERLKGVDSTLKIQPAKLEDSAVYLCASIRQGLNTGELFFGEGSRLTVL.

This clonotype was picked up many times. The chain links TRBV6-5 to TRBJ1-2, with D possibly TRBD1 on 5 matching bases. V lost 6 bases to trimming and J lost 4 bases, with 15 bases between them. Germline V lookup: CDR1 MNHEY, CDR2 SVGAGI. The CDR3 has 14 amino acids. DNA for the CDR3: TGTGCCAGCAGAAGAGGGACGGTTAGCTATGGCTACACCTTC. Its protein is CASRRGTVSYGYTF.

The table lists this clonotype with a few counts. The chain uses TRBV4-3 and TRBJ2-3; D is undetermined. The CDR3 runs to 17 residues. The ends were cut back, 0 bases at V and 6 bases at J, with 19 bases in the middle. Germline V gives CDR1 LGHNA, CDR2 YSLEER. Here the CDR3 reads CASSQDRSAAAPDTQYF. The CDR3 DNA reads TGCGCCAGCAGCCAAGATAGGTCGGCGGCGGCCCCCGATACGCAGTATTTT.